This is a list of T cell receptor beta chains from one sample in a study of PD-1 blockade in classical Hodgkin lymphoma. Generated by immunoSEQ multiplex PCR, the TCRdb table keeps only in-frame clones and is missing some. Of approximately 99,000 clones listed, roughly 79% are singletons. This specimen was peripheral blood mononuclear cells (PBMCs), taken before the second cycle of nivolumab. The receptors were sampled from a human donor with classical Hodgkin lymphoma. CDR3s include the opening cysteine and the closing phenylalanine or tryptophan. The order of the fields is D gene, V gene, J gene, clone size, CDR3 protein, CDR3 DNA. The D gene is left open where the match is weak. Only some rows state a clone size, as once, few, many or a class for expanded clones.

>NA|TRBV7-8|TRBJ1-4|NA
CASSLTFPATNEKLFF
TGTGCCAGCAGCCTAACGTTTCCCGCAACTAATGAAAAACTGTTTTTT
>TRBD1|TRBV4-2|TRBJ2-6|NA
CASSQSGQGLSGANVLTF
TGTGCCAGCAGCCAATCGGGACAGGGTCTCTCTGGGGCCAACGTCCTGACTTTC
>NA|TRBV6-6|TRBJ2-7|NA
CASSLIQGSEQYF
TGTGCCAGCAGTCTTATTCAGGGGTCCGAGCAGTACTTC
>TRBD1|TRBV19|TRBJ1-2|NA
CASSTRLGQGSDYGYTF
TGTGCCAGTAGTACCCGGCTCGGACAGGGTTCGGACTATGGCTACACCTTC
>TRBD1|TRBV19|TRBJ1-1|few
CASSTTSTGRTEAFF
TGTGCCAGTAGTACCACCTCGACAGGGCGGACTGAAGCTTTCTTT
>NA|TRBV7-9|TRBJ2-1|NA
CASSLEPGTGEQFF
TGTGCCAGCAGCTTAGAACCAGGGACGGGGGAGCAGTTCTTC
>NA|TRBV7-9|TRBJ2-7|once
CASSLAGVLGHF
TGTGCCAGCAGCTTAGCGGGGGTACTAGGGCACTTC
>NA|TRBV9|TRBJ2-3|NA
CASSVGRGPTQYF
TGTGCCAGCAGCGTAGGGCGGGGACCAACGCAGTATTTT
>TRBD2|TRBV7-6|TRBJ2-7|medium-sized
CASSSQREGREQYF
TGTGCCAGCAGCTCACAGCGGGAGGGCCGGGAGCAGTACTTC
>TRBD2|TRBV10-3|TRBJ2-5|NA
CAISGDSGGQETQYF
TGTGCCATCAGTGGGGATAGCGGGGGGCAAGAGACCCAGTACTTC
>TRBD2|TRBV19|TRBJ2-5|NA
CASSRASGRGQETQYF
TGTGCCAGTAGTCGGGCTAGCGGGAGGGGGCAAGAGACCCAGTACTTC
>NA|TRBV18|TRBJ1-4|few
CASSPLATNEKLFF
TGTGCCAGCTCTCCACTTGCAACTAATGAAAAACTGTTTTTT
>NA|TRBV28|TRBJ1-1|NA
CASSPGALNTEAFF
TGTGCCAGCAGTCCCGGGGCCCTGAACACTGAAGCTTTCTTT
>NA|TRBV11-3|TRBJ2-7|once
CASSPPGGAPYEQYF
TGTGCCAGCAGCCCTCCCGGGGGAGCCCCCTACGAGCAGTACTTC
>NA|TRBV10-3|TRBJ1-3|NA
CAIRVENTTGNTIYF
TGTGCCATCAGAGTAGAGAATACAACTGGAAACACCATATATTTT
>NA|TRBV5-5|TRBJ2-5|NA
CASRPTGRVLTQYF
TGTGCCAGCAGGCCGACAGGTCGGGTCCTGACCCAGTACTTC
>NA|TRBV19|TRBJ1-5|NA
CASIRGFGQPQHF
TGTGCCAGTATCCGGGGGTTCGGTCAGCCCCAGCATTTT
>NA|TRBV14|TRBJ1-1|once
CASSPVATEAFF
TGTGCCAGCAGCCCCGTGGCCACCGAAGCTTTCTTT
>TRBD1|TRBV18|TRBJ2-2|NA
CASSVQGALATGELFF
TGTGCCAGCTCAGTCCAGGGGGCTTTGGCCACCGGGGAGCTGTTTTTT
>NA|TRBV7-9|TRBJ2-7|NA
CASSLRGGRYEQYF
TGTGCCAGCAGCCTGAGGGGGGGCAGGTACGAGCAGTACTTC
>NA|TRBV6-6|TRBJ2-7|NA
CASSPRDSYEQYF
TGTGCCAGCAGCCCGCGGGACTCCTACGAGCAGTACTTC
>TRBD2|TRBV25-1|TRBJ2-3|NA
CASSDTGLAVGNTQYF
TGTGCCAGCAGTGACACAGGACTAGCGGTTGGGAATACGCAGTATTTT
>TRBD2|TRBV18|TRBJ2-2|once
CASSGLAGNTGELFF
TGTGCCAGCTCCGGACTAGCGGGAAACACCGGGGAGCTGTTTTTT
>TRBD2|TRBV5-4|TRBJ2-1|NA
CATPGLAGNEQFF
TGTGCCACCCCGGGACTAGCGGGAAATGAGCAGTTCTTC
>TRBD1|TRBV19|TRBJ2-7|NA
CASSVPPGTGEGSPGDYEQYF
TGTGCCAGTAGTGTTCCTCCCGGGACAGGGGAGGGTAGTCCAGGGGATTACGAGCAGTACTTC
>NA|TRBV7-2|TRBJ2-2|NA
CASRRMGAGRTGELFF
TGTGCCAGCCGAAGAATGGGCGCAGGGCGGACCGGGGAGCTGTTTTTT
>TRBD1|TRBV18|TRBJ1-3|NA
CASSPRGTGTGVPDSGNTIYF
TGTGCCAGCTCACCACGTGGTACCGGGACAGGGGTACCAGACTCTGGAAACACCATATATTTT
>TRBD2|TRBV29-1|TRBJ2-5|NA
CSVPPPGGPLETQYF
TGCAGCGTCCCCCCGCCGGGAGGGCCCTTGGAGACCCAGTACTTC
>NA|TRBV18|TRBJ2-1|NA
CASSPSDRSYNEQFF
TGTGCCAGCTCACCCTCCGACAGATCCTACAATGAGCAGTTCTTC
>NA|TRBV9|TRBJ2-1|NA
CASSADPRGFDNEQFF
TGTGCCAGCAGCGCCGACCCCAGGGGCTTCGACAATGAGCAGTTCTTC